The 30 T cell receptor beta chains presented below share a single source sample, sequenced in a study of blood T cell repertoires in COVID-19. Profiled with immunoSEQ multiplex PCR; TCRdb holds only in-frame clones, not every one. This table holds tens of thousands of clones, 85% found once. The sequenced material came from peripheral blood. The receptor set was obtained from a man aged 55 to 70 with COVID-19, enrolled during active disease.

The chain links TRBV7-7 to TRBJ2-1; 8 bases are a match to TRBD1. Germline lookup yields CDR1 SSHAT and CDR2 FNYEAQ (reference sequence). The CDR3 totals 15 residues. V was clipped by 5 bases and J by 5 bases; unmatched bases: 8. The CDR3 protein is CASSDGRGQDNEQFF. The CDR3 DNA is TGTGCCAGCAGCGACGGTAGGGGACAGGACAATGAGCAGTTCTTC.

The V gene is TRBV5-1, the J gene TRBJ2-1; D is possibly TRBD2 (6 bases). From germline, CDR1 is SGHRS and CDR2 YFSETQ. V dropped 0 bases and J dropped 6 bases, with 10 bases sitting between them. The CDR3 extends over 14 amino acids. CDR3 residues: CASSLDGGPNEQFF. CDR3 DNA: TGCGCCAGCAGCTTGGACGGGGGACCCAATGAGCAGTTCTTC.

This chain joins TRBV3-1 (or the pseudogene TRBV3-2) and TRBJ1-1; 7 bases align to TRBD1. In germline, CDR1 is LGHDT, CDR2 YNNKEL (reference sequence). This CDR3 region has 14 residues. V was clipped by 6 bases and J by 4 bases; unmatched bases: 8. In DNA form, the CDR3 reads TGTGCCAGCAGTCCGACAGGGAGGACCACTGAAGCTTTCTTT. It is translated as CASSPTGRTTEAFF.

For this clone: Different DNA sequences within this sample yield the same CDR3. The V and J genes are TRBV6-5 and TRBJ2-7, with 7 bases lining up with TRBD2. Trimming took 2 bases from V and 4 from J; bases not matched to a gene: 5. Germline V CDR1 and CDR2: MNHEY, SVGAGI. This CDR3 comprises 14 residues. The CDR3 spells CASSYGWGGYEQYF. The CDR3 DNA sequence: TGTGCCAGCAGTTACGGGTGGGGAGGGTACGAGCAGTACTTC.

The rearrangement joins TRBV9 to TRBJ2-1, with D tentatively TRBD1 (6 bases). The germline V gene has CDR1 SGDLS and CDR2 YYNGEE. This CDR3 spans 15 amino acids. V lost 0 bases and J lost 8, with 15 bases in between. CDR3 residues: CASSVDPGTRDEQFF. In DNA, the CDR3 is TGTGCCAGCAGCGTAGATCCGGGGACACGGGATGAGCAGTTCTTC. The full variable domain, in which reference TRBV9 and TRBJ2-1 provide the parts outside the CDR3, is DSGVTQTPKHLITATGQRVTLRCSPRSGDLSVYWYQQSLDQGLQFLIQYYNGEERAKGNILERFSAQQFPDLHSELNLSSLELGDSALYFCASSVDPGTRDEQFFGPGTRLTVL.

This rearrangement joins TRBV28 to TRBJ2-5; tentatively, D is TRBD1 (5 bases). The CDR3 is 13 residues long. V was clipped by 3 bases and J by 2 bases, with 7 bases between them. The germline V gene has CDR1 MDHEN and CDR2 SYDVKM. The CDR3 is CASSLTVQETQYF. The CDR3 region has the DNA TGTGCCAGCAGTTTGACAGTACAAGAGACCCAGTACTTC. The whole variable domain, remainder taken from reference TRBV28 and TRBJ2-5, is DVKVTQSSRYLVKRTGEKVFLECVQDMDHENMFWYRQDPGLGLRLIYFSYDVKMKEKGDIPEGYSVSREKKERFSLILESASTNQTSMYLCASSLTVQETQYFGPGTRLLVL.

Here the CDR3 DNA reads TGTGCCAGCAGGAAGAGGACAGCCAGCAATCAGCCCCAGCATTTT. Translating gives CASRKRTASNQPQHF. This chain links TRBV28 with TRBJ1-5; a possible D gene is TRBD1 (6 bases). Germline assignment: CDR1 MDHEN and CDR2 SYDVKM. V dropped 6 bases and J dropped 1 base, with 13 bases sitting between them. The CDR3 loop spans 15 amino acids.

The chain uses TRBV7-6 and TRBJ2-1; D remains ambiguous. Germline values: CDR1 SGHVS, CDR2 FNYEAQ. CDR3 size: 16 residues. V gave up 3 bases and J gave up 0 bases, with 12 bases separating them. The CDR3, as DNA: TGTGCCAGCAGCTTCGCCGCCGCGGTCTCCTACAATGAGCAGTTCTTC. It translates to CASSFAAAVSYNEQFF.

The V and J genes are TRBV24-1 and TRBJ2-1; D call uncertain. V gave up 1 base and J gave up 8 bases, with 11 bases separating them. Germline V gives CDR1 KGHDR, CDR2 SFDVKD. The CDR3 length is 14 residues. The CDR3 coding sequence is TGTGCCACCAGTGATTTTATGGGTGGAGATGAGCAGTTCTTC. Protein product: CATSDFMGGDEQFF.

The rearrangement joins TRBV5-1 to TRBJ2-7, with 7 bases lining up with TRBD1. Germline V gives CDR1 SGHRS, CDR2 YFSETQ. Trimming removed 4 bases from V and 0 bases from J; junction bases left unmatched: 4. This CDR3 is built from 14 residues. The CDR3 here is CASSQGGYSYEQYF. The CDR3, as DNA: TGCGCCAGCAGCCAAGGGGGCTACTCCTACGAGCAGTACTTC.

The V gene is TRBV28, the J gene TRBJ2-1; 7 bases agree with TRBD1. V lost 6 bases to trimming and J lost 3 bases; unmatched junction nucleotides: 5. CDR1 and CDR2 from the germline V gene are MDHEN and SYDVKM. The CDR3 length is 14 residues. The CDR3 loop reads CASSKTGIYNEQFF. DNA of the CDR3: TGTGCCAGCAGCAAGACAGGGATCTACAATGAGCAGTTCTTC.

The chain recombines TRBV11-3 with TRBJ2-1; D perhaps matches TRBD2 (6 bases). CDR3 length: 14 amino acids. Trimming removed 5 bases from V and 2 bases from J, with 10 bases in between. Per the germline V gene, CDR1 is SGHNT and CDR2 is YENEEA. DNA for the CDR3: TGTGCCAGCAGCCCCCGACTAGCCTACAATGAGCAGTTCTTC. Translation: CASSPRLAYNEQFF.

The chain combines TRBV25-1 with TRBJ1-1; tentatively, D is TRBD1 (5 bases). Germline assignment: CDR1 MGHDK and CDR2 SYGVNS. Trimming took 1 base from V and 6 from J, leaving 9 bases between them. This CDR3 is 13 amino acids long. The CDR3 DNA is TGTGCCAGCAGTGAATTGGCGGGACCTGAAGCTTTCTTT. Translation: CASSELAGPEAFF. The whole variable domain, remainder taken from reference TRBV25-1 and TRBJ1-1, is EADIYQTPRYLVIGTGKKITLECSQTMGHDKMYWYQQDPGMELHLIHYSYGVNSTEKGDLSSESTVSRIRTEHFPLTLESARPSHTSQYLCASSELAGPEAFFGQGTRLTVV.

This sequence joins TRBV2 and TRBJ1-1; D not resolved. With 6 bases removed from V and 1 base from J, the gap between germline ends came to 15 bases. The CDR3 is 15 amino acids. Germline V gives CDR1 SNHLY, CDR2 FYNNEI. The CDR3 region has the DNA TGTGCCAGCAGCTCCGGTGGTACCTCGAACACTGAAGCTTTCTTT. Translation gives CASSSGGTSNTEAFF.

The genes are TRBV5-1 and TRBJ2-3, with 9 bases aligning to TRBD1. The germline V gene has CDR1 SGHRS and CDR2 YFSETQ. Trimming took 3 bases from V and 9 from J; bases not matched to a gene: 2. CDR3 length equals 12 residues. The CDR3 DNA follows: TGCGCCAGCAGCTACGGACAGGGGACGCAGTATTTT. This encodes CASSYGQGTQYF.

This chain connects TRBV4-1 to TRBJ2-1; D is possibly TRBD2 (7 bases). Germline values: CDR1 MGHRA, CDR2 YSYEKL. Trimming took 4 bases from V and 10 from J, leaving 20 bases between them. The CDR3 spans 15 residues. The CDR3 coding sequence is TGCGCCAGCAGCCGGCCTTCCGACGGGGGGCGGGAGCAGTTCTTC. Translating gives CASSRPSDGGREQFF.

This sequence joins TRBV30 and TRBJ2-1, with 10 positions matching TRBD1. The trim removed 4 bases at V and 8 bases at J, leaving 8 bases unmatched. CDR1 is GTSNPN, CDR2 SVGIG, per germline (reference sequence). The CDR3 extends over 14 amino acids. CDR3 DNA: TGTGCCTGGAATTCGGGACAGGGGTGGTATGAGCAGTTCTTC. This translates into CAWNSGQGWYEQFF.

The rearrangement uses TRBV19 and TRBJ1-2; 8 nucleotides agree with TRBD1. Germline trimming cut 4 bases from V and 3 bases from J; bases unmatched to any gene: 7. This CDR3 is 15 amino acids long. Germline CDR1 reads LNHDA; CDR2 reads SQIVND (reference sequence). CDR3 nucleotide sequence: TGTGCCAGTAGTAGGGTTGGACAGGGCGACTATGGCTACACCTTC. Amino acids: CASSRVGQGDYGYTF.

CDR3 residues: CASTPRRSEQYF. CDR3 coding DNA: TGTGCCAGCACCCCCCGGAGGTCCGAGCAGTACTTC. The J gene is TRBJ2-7, the V gene TRBV2, with a tentative D call TRBD2 (5 bases). Germline CDR1 reads SNHLY; CDR2 reads FYNNEI. V was shortened by 7 bases and J by 6 bases, with 13 bases between the two germline ends. The CDR3 spans 12 residues.

This chain uses TRBV19 with TRBJ2-5; TRBD2 might be the D (5 bases). This CDR3 contains 14 residues. Trimming shortened V by 9 bases and J by 4 bases, and 18 bases separated the two germline ends. CDR1 is LNHDA and CDR2 is SQIVND in the germline V gene (reference sequence). CDR3 bases: TGTGCCAGCGCACAGCGGCAGGAGGTAGAGACCCAGTACTTC. Encoded protein: CASAQRQEVETQYF.

The V gene is TRBV28, the J gene TRBJ1-6, with D tentatively TRBD1 (5 bases). Trimming removed 7 bases from V and 7 bases from J, with 5 bases in between. Germline assignment: CDR1 MDHEN and CDR2 SYDVKM. This CDR3 comprises 11 residues. The DNA for the CDR3 is TGTGCCAGCACAGGGAATTCACCCCTCCACTTT. Residues: CASTGNSPLHF.

The chain links TRBV5-1 to TRBJ2-5; 12 nucleotides align to TRBD2. The V gene's germline CDR1 is SGHRS and CDR2 YFSETQ. The CDR3 is made up of 19 amino acids. V trimming: 4 bases; J trimming: 5 bases; junction bases outside the gene matches: 18. CDR3 region: CASSPALRTSGDYNETQYF. CDR3 in DNA: TGCGCCAGCAGCCCAGCACTAAGGACTAGCGGGGACTACAACGAGACCCAGTACTTC.

The sample holds one count of this clone. The rearrangement uses TRBV13 and TRBJ1-2; no definite D call. Trimming stripped 4 bases from V and 7 bases from J, with 16 bases between. Germline CDR1 is PRHDT and CDR2 is FYEKMQ (reference sequence). The CDR3 spans 14 residues. The CDR3 reads CASSSQNVVAGYTF. In DNA form, the CDR3 reads TGTGCCAGCAGCTCACAGAACGTGGTCGCTGGCTACACCTTC.

This clone was recorded only once. The rearrangement uses TRBV4-1 and TRBJ2-7; TRBD1 matches at 8 bases. The CDR3 consists of 12 residues. The germline gives CDR1 MGHRA, CDR2 YSYEKL. Trimming removed 5 bases from V and 7 bases from J; junction bases left unmatched: 4. The CDR3 loop reads CASSDRGWEQYF. In nucleotides, the CDR3 is TGCGCCAGCAGCGACAGGGGATGGGAGCAGTACTTC.

The chain joins TRBV11-2 to TRBJ1-1; D remains ambiguous. There are 13 residues in the CDR3. CDR1 and CDR2 (germline): SGHAT, FQNNGV. V lost 5 bases to trimming and J lost 3 bases, with 10 bases between them. CDR3 nucleotide sequence: TGTGCCAGCAGCGGTAGCCAAGACACTGAAGCTTTCTTT. Translation gives CASSGSQDTEAFF.

The J gene is TRBJ2-1, the V gene TRBV24-1; TRBD2 aligns across 11 bases. CDR3 length: 16 residues. Germline V lookup: CDR1 KGHDR, CDR2 SFDVKD. J lost 5 bases, V lost 4 bases, and 6 bases had no gene match. CDR3 amino acids: CATSDFSGGAHNEQFF. In DNA form, the CDR3 reads TGTGCCACCAGTGACTTTAGCGGGGGGGCCCACAATGAGCAGTTCTTC.

The chain joins TRBV6-6 to TRBJ2-1, with TRBD2 matching 10 bases. V trimming: 9 bases; J trimming: 5 bases; junction bases outside the gene matches: 10. The CDR3 runs 15 residues. From germline, CDR1 is MNHNY and CDR2 SVGAGI (reference sequence). CDR3 region: CASQRVTSGNNEQFF. In nucleotides, the CDR3 is TGTGCCAGTCAAAGGGTCACTAGCGGGAACAATGAGCAGTTCTTC.

This sequence joins TRBV7-9 and TRBJ2-2, with TRBD1 identical over 7 bases. The CDR3 spans 12 residues. The V segment lost 10 bases and the J segment 7 bases; nucleotides outside the gene matches: 6. Germline V gene lookup returns CDR1 SEHNR and CDR2 FQNEAQ (reference sequence). CDR3 sequence reads: CATTQGYGELFF. The CDR3 bases are TGTGCCACTACACAGGGGTACGGGGAGCTGTTTTTT.

V is TRBV10-3 and J is TRBJ1-6; 9 nucleotides match TRBD1. The J segment lost 8 bases and the V segment lost 10 bases, leaving 6 bases of the junction unmatched. The CDR3 contains 13 residues. Germline V lookup: CDR1 ENHRY, CDR2 SYGVKD. CDR3 protein: CATGTGLDSPLHF. The CDR3 DNA follows: TGTGCCACCGGGACAGGGCTGGATTCACCCCTCCACTTT.

This sequence joins TRBV11-2 and TRBJ1-2; possible D gene TRBD1, 6 bases. Germline V gene lookup returns CDR1 SGHAT and CDR2 FQNNGV. The CDR3 length is 14 residues. Trimming pared 7 bases from V and 8 bases from J, leaving 20 bases between. DNA for the CDR3: TGTGCCAGCAACAGAAATTCAGGGGAGGGAGGCTACACCTTC. It specifies CASNRNSGEGGYTF.